Shown below are 8 T cell receptor beta chains from a single sample sequenced in a study of cytomegalovirus exposure and HLA in healthy donors. Use of 60 Vbeta and 13 Jbeta primers characterized the PCR. Method: immunoSEQ multiplex PCR; TCRdb's copy keeps in-frame clones and lacks some. The sample yields around 170,000 clones, over 60% seen once. What was sequenced was PBMCs. Source of these receptors: a girl under 18 in good health and CMV-seronegative.

This clone was detected only a few times. The rearrangement uses TRBV6-5 and TRBJ1-6; 7 bases match TRBD1. The CDR3 spans 14 residues. The junction had 8 bases not matched to a gene; V was cut back by 8 bases and J by 7 bases. Germline CDR1 is MNHEY and CDR2 is SVGAGI. The CDR3 bases are TGTGCCAGCGCACCGGGACAGCTAAATTCACCCCTCCACTTT. Translating gives CASAPGQLNSPLHF.

V and J are TRBV5-6 and TRBJ2-1; perhaps TRBD2 as D (5 bases). The CDR3 spans 14 residues. With 2 bases removed from V and 9 bases from J, the gap between germline ends came to 15 bases. Germline lookup yields CDR1 SGHDT and CDR2 YYEEEE. CDR3 loop: CASSFGGMGSEQFF. DNA of the CDR3: TGTGCCAGCAGCTTTGGTGGTATGGGGAGTGAGCAGTTCTTC.

This rearrangement joins TRBV19 to TRBJ2-1; 8 bases map to TRBD2. Germline V lookup: CDR1 LNHDA, CDR2 SQIVND (reference sequence). The CDR3 consists of 14 residues. V was clipped by 7 bases and J by 6 bases; unmatched bases: 8. For the CDR3, the DNA is TGTGCCAGTAAGGAGCGGGGGACCCTCAATGAGCAGTTCTTC. This sequence encodes CASKERGTLNEQFF.

V is TRBV2 and J is TRBJ2-5; 7 positions match TRBD1. CDR3 length equals 12 residues. Germline CDR1 is SNHLY and CDR2 is FYNNEI. The junction had 9 bases not matched to a gene; V was cut back by 8 bases and J by 9 bases. DNA of the CDR3: TGTGCCAGCGGTAATACAGGGGACGCCCAGTACTTC. It specifies CASGNTGDAQYF.

V and J are TRBV7-6 and TRBJ1-6; 9 nucleotides match TRBD1. The length of the CDR3 is 15 residues. CDR1 and CDR2 (germline): SGHVS, FNYEAQ. The trim removed 5 bases at V and 8 bases at J, leaving 7 bases unmatched. The CDR3 DNA reads as TGTGCCAGCAGCACGGGACAGGGTATTTATTCACCCCTCCACTTT. It is translated as CASSTGQGIYSPLHF.

A few counts support this clone. The germline gene is not matched at one end of the junction; a read error may be the cause. V and J are TRBV6-6 and TRBJ1-1; D is ambiguous. The CDR3 runs to 10 residues. CDR1 and CDR2 from the germline V gene are MNHNY and SVGAGI (reference sequence). CDR3 in DNA: TGTGCCAGCAGTGACTCCGGGAAGCCTTTT. This translates into CASSDSGKPF.

The CDR3 reads CASSSDRAHPTF. The DNA for the CDR3 is TGTGCCAGCAGTTCGGACAGGGCCCACCCCACCTTC. The genes are TRBV6-5 and TRBJ1-2, with 8 bases fitting TRBD1. Trimming took 4 bases from V and 13 from J; bases not matched to a gene: 8. The CDR3 sequence is 12 residues long. Germline V gene lookup returns CDR1 MNHEY and CDR2 SVGAGI.

J is TRBJ1-4 and V is TRBV5-1; TRBD1 might be the D (5 bases). Trimming pared 0 bases from V and 8 bases from J, leaving 11 bases between. CDR3 length equals 14 residues. The V gene's germline CDR1 is SGHRS and CDR2 YFSETQ. This CDR3 is CASSLVGGDEKLFF. The DNA for the CDR3 is TGCGCCAGCAGCTTGGTCGGGGGGGACGAAAAACTGTTTTTT.